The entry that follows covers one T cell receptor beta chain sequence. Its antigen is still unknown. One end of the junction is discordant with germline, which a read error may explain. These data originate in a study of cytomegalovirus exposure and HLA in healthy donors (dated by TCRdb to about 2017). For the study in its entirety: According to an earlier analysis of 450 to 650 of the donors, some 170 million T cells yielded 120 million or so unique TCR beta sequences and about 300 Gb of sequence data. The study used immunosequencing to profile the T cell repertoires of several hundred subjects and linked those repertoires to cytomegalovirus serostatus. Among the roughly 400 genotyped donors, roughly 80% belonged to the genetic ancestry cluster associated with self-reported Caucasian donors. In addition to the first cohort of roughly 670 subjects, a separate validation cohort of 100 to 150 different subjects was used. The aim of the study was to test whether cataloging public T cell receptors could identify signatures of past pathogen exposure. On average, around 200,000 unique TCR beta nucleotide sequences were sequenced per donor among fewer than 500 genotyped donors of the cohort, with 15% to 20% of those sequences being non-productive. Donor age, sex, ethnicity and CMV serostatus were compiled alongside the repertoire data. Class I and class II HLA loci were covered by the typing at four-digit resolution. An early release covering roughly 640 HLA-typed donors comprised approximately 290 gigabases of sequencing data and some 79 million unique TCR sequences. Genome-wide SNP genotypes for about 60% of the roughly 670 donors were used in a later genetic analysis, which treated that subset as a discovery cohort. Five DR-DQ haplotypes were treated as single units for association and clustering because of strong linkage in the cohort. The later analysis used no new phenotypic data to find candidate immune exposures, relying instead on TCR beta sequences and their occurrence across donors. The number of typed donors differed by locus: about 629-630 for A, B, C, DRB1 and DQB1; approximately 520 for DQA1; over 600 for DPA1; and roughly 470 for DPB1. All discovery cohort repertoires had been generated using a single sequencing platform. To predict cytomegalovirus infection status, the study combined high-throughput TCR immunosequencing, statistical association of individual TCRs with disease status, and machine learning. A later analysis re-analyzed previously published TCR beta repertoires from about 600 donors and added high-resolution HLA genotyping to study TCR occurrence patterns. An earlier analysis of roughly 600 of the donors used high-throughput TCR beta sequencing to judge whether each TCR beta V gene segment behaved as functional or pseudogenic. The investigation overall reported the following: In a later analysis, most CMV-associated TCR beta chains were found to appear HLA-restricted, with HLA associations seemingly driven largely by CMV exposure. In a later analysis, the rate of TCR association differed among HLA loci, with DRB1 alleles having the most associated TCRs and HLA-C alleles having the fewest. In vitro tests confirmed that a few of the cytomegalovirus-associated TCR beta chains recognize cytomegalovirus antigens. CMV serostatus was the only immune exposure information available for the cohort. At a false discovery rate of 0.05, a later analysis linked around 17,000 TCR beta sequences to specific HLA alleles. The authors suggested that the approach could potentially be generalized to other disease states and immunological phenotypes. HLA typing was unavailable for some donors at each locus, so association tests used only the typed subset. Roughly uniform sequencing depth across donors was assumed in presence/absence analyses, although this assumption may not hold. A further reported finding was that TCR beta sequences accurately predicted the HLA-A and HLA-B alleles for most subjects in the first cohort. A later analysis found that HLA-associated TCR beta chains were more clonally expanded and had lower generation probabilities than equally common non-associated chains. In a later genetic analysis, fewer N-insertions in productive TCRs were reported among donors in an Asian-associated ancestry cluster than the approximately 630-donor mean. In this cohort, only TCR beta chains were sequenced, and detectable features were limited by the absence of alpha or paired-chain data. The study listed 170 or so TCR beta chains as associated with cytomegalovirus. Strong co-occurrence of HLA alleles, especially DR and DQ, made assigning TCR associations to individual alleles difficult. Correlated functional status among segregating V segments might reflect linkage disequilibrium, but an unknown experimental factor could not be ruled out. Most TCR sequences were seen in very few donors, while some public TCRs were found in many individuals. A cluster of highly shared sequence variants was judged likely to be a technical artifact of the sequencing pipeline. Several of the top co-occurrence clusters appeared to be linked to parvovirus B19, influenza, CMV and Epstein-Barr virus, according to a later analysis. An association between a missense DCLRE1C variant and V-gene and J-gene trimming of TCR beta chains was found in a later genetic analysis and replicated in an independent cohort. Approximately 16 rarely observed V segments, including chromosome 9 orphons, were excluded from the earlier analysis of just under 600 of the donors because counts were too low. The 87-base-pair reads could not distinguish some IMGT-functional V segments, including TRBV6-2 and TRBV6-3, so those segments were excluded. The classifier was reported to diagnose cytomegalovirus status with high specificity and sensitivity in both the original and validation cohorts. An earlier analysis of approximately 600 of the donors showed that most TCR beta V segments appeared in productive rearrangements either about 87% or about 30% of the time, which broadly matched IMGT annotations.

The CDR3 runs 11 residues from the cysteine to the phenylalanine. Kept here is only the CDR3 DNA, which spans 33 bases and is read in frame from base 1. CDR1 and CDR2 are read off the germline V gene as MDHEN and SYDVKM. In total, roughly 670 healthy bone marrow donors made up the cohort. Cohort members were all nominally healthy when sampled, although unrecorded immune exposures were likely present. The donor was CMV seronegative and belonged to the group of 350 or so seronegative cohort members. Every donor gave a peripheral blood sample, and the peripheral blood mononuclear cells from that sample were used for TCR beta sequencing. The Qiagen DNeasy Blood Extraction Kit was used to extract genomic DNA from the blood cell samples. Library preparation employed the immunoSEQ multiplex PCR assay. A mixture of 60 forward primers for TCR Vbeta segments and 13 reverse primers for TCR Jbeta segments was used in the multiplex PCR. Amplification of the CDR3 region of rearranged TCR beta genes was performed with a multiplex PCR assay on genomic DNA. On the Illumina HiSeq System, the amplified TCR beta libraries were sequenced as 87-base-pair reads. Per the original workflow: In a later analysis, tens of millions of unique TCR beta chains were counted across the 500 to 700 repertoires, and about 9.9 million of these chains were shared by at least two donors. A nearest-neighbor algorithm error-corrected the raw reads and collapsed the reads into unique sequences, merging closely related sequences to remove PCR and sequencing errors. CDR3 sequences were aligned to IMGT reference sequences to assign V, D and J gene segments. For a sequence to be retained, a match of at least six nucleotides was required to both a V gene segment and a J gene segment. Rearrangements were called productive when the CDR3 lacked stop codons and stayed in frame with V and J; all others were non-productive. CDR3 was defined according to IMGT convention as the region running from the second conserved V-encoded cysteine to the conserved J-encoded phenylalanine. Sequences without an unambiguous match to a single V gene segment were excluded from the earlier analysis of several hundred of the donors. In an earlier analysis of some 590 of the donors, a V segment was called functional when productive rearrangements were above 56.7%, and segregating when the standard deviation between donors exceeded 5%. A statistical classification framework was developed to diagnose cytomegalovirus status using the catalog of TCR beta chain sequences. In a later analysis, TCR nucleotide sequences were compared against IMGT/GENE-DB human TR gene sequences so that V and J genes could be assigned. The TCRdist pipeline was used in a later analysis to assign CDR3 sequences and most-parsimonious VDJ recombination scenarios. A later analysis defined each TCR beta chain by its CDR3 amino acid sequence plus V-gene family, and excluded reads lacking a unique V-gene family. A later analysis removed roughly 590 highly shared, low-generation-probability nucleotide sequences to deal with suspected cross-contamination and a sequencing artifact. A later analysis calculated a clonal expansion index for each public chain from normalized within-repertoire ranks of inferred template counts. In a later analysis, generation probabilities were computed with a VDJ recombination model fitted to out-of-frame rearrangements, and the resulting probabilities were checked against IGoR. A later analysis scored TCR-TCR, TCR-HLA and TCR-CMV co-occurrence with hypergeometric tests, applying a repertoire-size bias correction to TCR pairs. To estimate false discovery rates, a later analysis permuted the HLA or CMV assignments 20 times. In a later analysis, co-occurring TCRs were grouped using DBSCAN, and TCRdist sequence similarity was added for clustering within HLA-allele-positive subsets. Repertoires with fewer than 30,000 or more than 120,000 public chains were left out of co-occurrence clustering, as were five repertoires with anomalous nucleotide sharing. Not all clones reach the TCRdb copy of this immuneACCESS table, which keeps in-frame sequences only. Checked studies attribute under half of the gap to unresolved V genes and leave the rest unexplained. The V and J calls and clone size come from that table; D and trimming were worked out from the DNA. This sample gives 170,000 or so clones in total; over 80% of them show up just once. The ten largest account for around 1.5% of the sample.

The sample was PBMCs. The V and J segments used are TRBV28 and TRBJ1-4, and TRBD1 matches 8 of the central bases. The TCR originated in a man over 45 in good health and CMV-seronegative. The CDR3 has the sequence CASSLRGQAHF. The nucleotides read TGTGCCAGCAGTTTAAGGGGACAGGCTCATTTT.